This is a list of T cell receptor beta chains from one sample in a study of Ad26.COV2.S vaccination and SARS-CoV-2 variants. Sequencing was performed with immunoSEQ multiplex PCR; in TCRdb, only in-frame clones are kept and a portion is missing. Of some 410,000 clones in the sample, 80% to 95% were seen once. Source: peripheral blood, taken in a trial of Ad26.COV2.S vaccine versus placebo. These receptors were obtained from a person aged 18-60 years who received the Ad26.COV2.S COVID-19 vaccine or a placebo. CDR3s leave out the opening cysteine and the closing phenylalanine or tryptophan. D genes are given only for firm matches.

D gene	V gene	J gene	CDR3 protein
NA	TRBV28	TRBJ1-5	ASRLQPLNNQPQH
NA	TRBV5-1	TRBJ2-2	ASSFSSGGELF
NA	TRBV11-2	TRBJ2-7	ASSFNGGYEQY
NA	TRBV19	TRBJ1-1	ASSTGRIEAF
TRBD1	TRBV2	TRBJ2-2	ASKADRGNTGELF
NA	TRBV19	TRBJ1-2	ASNRISNYGYT
NA	TRBV7-9	TRBJ1-1	ASSWGTNTEAF
NA	TRBV10-3	TRBJ2-7	AISASGLDEQY
TRBD2	TRBV7-8	TRBJ2-1	ASSSSPAGGPGEQF
TRBD1	TRBV5-4	TRBJ2-1	ASSRQGDYNEQF